The entry below describes one TCR beta chain. Sequencing was performed with immunoSEQ multiplex PCR; in TCRdb, only in-frame clones are kept and a portion is missing. The sample has about 41,000 clones; about 85% are singletons. This specimen comes from a study of PD-L1 blockade in urothelial cancer. Study-wide background: Prior regimens of chemotherapy numbered 0 to 3 per patient.

Time point here: peripheral blood 6 weeks after treatment start. Specimen: PBMCs, collected around atezolizumab (anti-PD-L1) treatment. This clonotype was obtained from a man in his sixties or seventies with urothelial cancer.

In nucleotides, the CDR3 is TGTGCCAGCAGTTACAGGGAGAATCAGCCCCAGCATTTT. This translates into CASSYRENQPQHF. This rearrangement joins TRBV6-6 to TRBJ1-5, with unresolved D. The CDR3 is made up of 13 amino acids. V lost 2 bases, J lost 4 bases, and 6 bases lay in between. Per the germline V gene, CDR1 is MNHNY and CDR2 is SVGAGI (reference sequence).